What follows are 32 T cell receptor beta chains derived from one specimen sequenced in a study of CXCR3-negative and CXCR3-positive naive CD8 T cells. Libraries were UMI-labeled 5' RACE TRB cDNA. Reanalyzing the 5' RACE reads, TCRdb keeps one entry per CDR3 protein, without DNA. Recorded for this sample: about 48,000 distinct CDR3 sequences. The sample comprised memory CD8+ T cells from blood. The receptors come from a human donor in good health. Some clones in this sample may be carry-over from other donors' samples.

V gene TRBV14 combines with J gene TRBJ2-5; TCRdb returns TRBD1, unconfirmable since there is no DNA. Germline V gives CDR1 SGHDN, CDR2 FVKESK. This CDR3 has 14 residues. CDR3 loop: CASSQGGAWETQYF. The whole variable domain, remainder taken from reference TRBV14 and TRBJ2-5, is EAGVTQFPSHSVIEKGQTVTLRCDPISGHDNLYWYRRVMGKEIKFLLHFVKESKQDESGMPNNRFLAERTGGTYSTLKVQPAELEDSGVYFCASSQGGAWETQYFGPGTRLLVL.

Here the CDR3 reads CASSYRDRGRETQYF. This rearrangement joins TRBV7-9 to TRBJ2-5; TCRdb outputs TRBD1, but without DNA this stays unchecked. CDR1 and CDR2 from the germline V gene are SEHNR and FQNEAQ (reference sequence). This CDR3 contains 15 residues.

The gene calls are TRBV20-1 and TRBJ1-2; as DNA is missing, the TRBD1 call by TCRdb cannot be tested. The CDR3 runs 12 residues. Germline CDR1 reads DFQATT; CDR2 reads SNEGSKA (reference sequence). CDR3 sequence: CSARDQGEGYTF.

V and J are TRBV29-1 and TRBJ2-7; with no DNA, the TCRdb D assignment of TRBD2 cannot be verified. CDR3 length: 18 residues. Looked up from germline, CDR1 is SQVTM and CDR2 is ANQGSEA. The CDR3 spells CSVEDTDRLAGESYEQYF.

This sequence joins TRBV5-1 and TRBJ2-4; the D gene TCRdb calls, TRBD1, cannot be checked with no DNA. Per germline, CDR1 SGHRS and CDR2 YFSETQ. This CDR3 spans 11 amino acids. The CDR3 is CASSSGQIQYF.

The V call is TRBV1, the J call TRBJ2-2. TRBV1 is recorded as a pseudogene. The CDR3 covers 16 residues. The CDR3 here is CTSSQEPDPNTGELFF.

The chain uses TRBV6-5 and TRBJ2-7; TCRdb outputs TRBD2, but without DNA this stays unchecked. Germline loops: CDR1 MNHEY, CDR2 SVGAGI. There are 12 residues in the CDR3. The CDR3 reads CASGSGRDEQYF.

This rearrangement joins TRBV29-1 to TRBJ2-1. The V gene's germline CDR1 is SQVTM and CDR2 ANQGSEA. The CDR3 sequence is 13 residues long. The CDR3: CSVETRSYNEQFF.

The chain links TRBV12-3 or TRBV12-4 to TRBJ2-1; lacking DNA, the TRBD2 call made by TCRdb goes unchecked. CDR3 length: 15 amino acids. CDR3 sequence: CASTQSGRGGNEQFF.

J is TRBJ2-5 and V is TRBV2. CDR3 length equals 11 residues. Germline loops: CDR1 SNHLY, CDR2 FYNNEI. CDR3 sequence reads: CASSEGETQYF.

The chain carries TRBV5-1 and TRBJ2-3; the D call from TCRdb, TRBD1, cannot be confirmed without DNA. The CDR3 runs 17 residues. CDR1 SGHRS and CDR2 YFSETQ come from the germline V gene. CDR3 region: CASSLGPGTAITDTQYF.

This clonotype is medium-sized by frequency. V and J are TRBV14 and TRBJ2-3; the TCRdb D gene call, TRBD2, has no DNA to confirm it. The germline V gene has CDR1 SGHDN and CDR2 FVKESK. The CDR3 is 16 amino acids. The CDR3 protein is CASSQAQLAGADTQYF. The variable domain in full, with the rest retrieved from reference TRBV14 and TRBJ2-3, is EAGVTQFPSHSVIEKGQTVTLRCDPISGHDNLYWYRRVMGKEIKFLLHFVKESKQDESGMPNNRFLAERTGGTYSTLKVQPAELEDSGVYFCASSQAQLAGADTQYFGPGTRLTVL.

This chain uses TRBV28 with TRBJ2-3; the D call of TRBD1 rests on TCRdb alone, since no DNA is present to check it. The CDR3 covers 17 residues. Germline values: CDR1 MDHEN, CDR2 SYDVKM. CDR3 sequence reads: CASSLAGLGASTDTQYF. Full variable domain (remainder filled in from reference TRBV28 and TRBJ2-3): DVKVTQSSRYLVKRTGEKVFLECVQDMDHENMFWYRQDPGLGLRLIYFSYDVKMKEKGDIPEGYSVSREKKERFSLILESASTNQTSMYLCASSLAGLGASTDTQYFGPGTRLTVL.

This chain links TRBV28 with TRBJ1-1. Per germline, CDR1 MDHEN and CDR2 SYDVKM. The CDR3 extends over 11 amino acids. CDR3 amino acids: CASSGNTEAFF. The full variable domain, in which reference TRBV28 and TRBJ1-1 provide the parts outside the CDR3, is DVKVTQSSRYLVKRTGEKVFLECVQDMDHENMFWYRQDPGLGLRLIYFSYDVKMKEKGDIPEGYSVSREKKERFSLILESASTNQTSMYLCASSGNTEAFFGQGTRLTVV.

This chain joins TRBV5-1 and TRBJ2-7; TCRdb gives TRBD2 as the D gene, but with no DNA this cannot be confirmed. The length of the CDR3 is 16 residues. Germline CDR1 is SGHRS and CDR2 is YFSETQ. This CDR3 is CASSLRLAGDNYEQYF.

This chain's CDR3 is CASSLLNNNEQFF. The chain combines TRBV12-3 or TRBV12-4 with TRBJ2-1. The CDR3 consists of 13 residues.

V is TRBV7-9 and J is TRBJ2-7; absent DNA, TCRdb's TRBD1 call cannot be checked. The CDR3 is 14 residues long. The germline V gene has CDR1 SEHNR and CDR2 FQNEAQ (reference sequence). The CDR3 is CASSEEVAGYEQYF.

The chain recombines TRBV12-3 or TRBV12-4 with TRBJ2-1. The CDR3 has 14 amino acids. The CDR3 here is CASCSSLSMGEQFF.

The chain links TRBV3-1 to TRBJ2-6. This CDR3 comprises 17 residues. Germline V gene data show CDR1 as LGHDT and CDR2 as YNNKEL (reference sequence). CDR3 residues: CASSRTVDRSGANVLTF.

The J gene is TRBJ1-1, the V gene TRBV2. The length of the CDR3 is 12 residues. CDR1 and CDR2 from the germline V gene are SNHLY and FYNNEI. The CDR3 sequence is CARGYLDTEAFF.

This sequence joins TRBV10-3 and TRBJ1-2; TCRdb indicates TRBD1, and absent DNA this call remains unverified. Germline V gene data show CDR1 as ENHRY and CDR2 as SYGVKD. There are 15 residues in the CDR3. The CDR3 here is CAISESHLPGDGYTF.

The V call is TRBV27, the J call TRBJ2-1. The CDR3 extends over 14 amino acids. Germline loops: CDR1 MNHEY, CDR2 SMNVEV (reference sequence). The CDR3 is CASRPQVSNNEQFF.

The chain uses TRBV2 and TRBJ2-1. The CDR3 has 13 residues. Germline-derived CDR1 and CDR2 are SNHLY and FYNNEI. The CDR3 is CASSEQTAPEQFF.

The chain carries TRBV12-3 or TRBV12-4 and TRBJ2-1; TCRdb's assignment of TRBD1 cannot be checked, as there is no DNA. This CDR3 contains 13 residues. CDR3 sequence reads: CASSPPGANEQFF.

The chain combines TRBV6-2 or TRBV6-3 with TRBJ2-1; TCRdb's D call, TRBD1, is unchecked because there is no DNA. Germline V gene sequence: CDR1 MNHEY, CDR2 SVGEGT. The length of the CDR3 is 15 residues. Here the CDR3 reads CASSQLMGGYNEQFF.

V is TRBV11-3 and J is TRBJ1-2; TCRdb's assignment of TRBD1 cannot be checked, as there is no DNA. Germline CDR1 reads SGHNT; CDR2 reads YENEEA. This CDR3 spans 15 amino acids. This CDR3 is CASSPQGHLNYGYTF. The full variable domain, with the rest looked up from reference TRBV11-3 and TRBJ1-2, is EAGVVQSPRYKIIEKKQPVAFWCNPISGHNTLYWYLQNLGQGPELLIRYENEEAVDDSQLPKDRFSAERLKGVDSTLKIQPAELGDSAVYLCASSPQGHLNYGYTFGSGTRLTVV.

This chain joins TRBV20-1 and TRBJ2-3. The length of the CDR3 is 14 residues. Germline V lookup: CDR1 DFQATT, CDR2 SNEGSKA (reference sequence). The CDR3: CSARDVAGTDTQYF.

The V and J genes are TRBV4-1 and TRBJ2-7; checking the TCRdb D call of TRBD1 is not possible without DNA. This CDR3 contains 17 residues. CDR1 and CDR2 from the germline V gene are MGHRA and YSYEKL. The CDR3 loop is CASSLVGTGTVSYEQYF.

V gene TRBV12-3 or TRBV12-4 combines with J gene TRBJ2-5; TCRdb designates TRBD1, a call that cannot be tested without DNA. CDR3 length: 14 residues. The chain's CDR3 is CASSLGVNQETQYF.

V usage is TRBV4-2 and J usage is TRBJ2-2. Germline V gene lookup returns CDR1 LGHNA and CDR2 YNFKEQ. This CDR3 is 15 amino acids long. CDR3 sequence reads: CASSQESGSTGELFF.

The chain combines TRBV5-1 with TRBJ2-1; the TRBD1 assignment by TCRdb is unverifiable without DNA. The CDR3 covers 17 residues. The V gene's germline CDR1 is SGHRS and CDR2 YFSETQ. CDR3 sequence: CASSSFSGTGSYNEQFF. The full variable domain, rest sourced from reference TRBV5-1 and TRBJ2-1, is KAGVTQTPRYLIKTRGQQVTLSCSPISGHRSVSWYQQTPGQGLQFLFEYFSETQRNKGNFPGRFSGRQFSNSRSEMNVSTLELGDSALYLCASSSFSGTGSYNEQFFGPGTRLTVL.

The chain employs TRBV29-1 and TRBJ2-7. CDR1 SQVTM and CDR2 ANQGSEA come from the germline V gene. The CDR3 has 12 residues. The chain's CDR3 is CSIYRSGSEQYF.